This passage covers 16 T cell receptor beta chains from one sample sequenced in a study of blood T cell repertoires in COVID-19 (dated by TCRdb to 2020 to 2022). The method behind the library was the immunoSEQ multiplex PCR assay. Imported from immuneACCESS, the table was reduced by TCRdb to in-frame sequences with V and J called. These copies leave out some clones; in studies compared against another copy, an unresolved V gene accounts for under half, and the cause of the remainder is not known. The sample table records 250,000 to 300,000 clones; approximately 85% of these occur just once. Approximately 9.9% of the sample is in the top ten clones. The sample comprised peripheral blood. These receptors originate from a woman in her 70s with acute or convalescent COVID-19.

This chain connects TRBV6-1 to TRBJ1-2; D not resolved. The germline CDR1 and CDR2 sequences are MNHNS and SASEGT. V shed 3 bases and J shed 9 bases, with 23 bases lying between them. The CDR3 covers 16 residues. CDR3 amino acids: CASSDLAVTHPPRYTF. The CDR3 region has the DNA TGTGCCAGCAGTGACCTGGCTGTAACCCATCCCCCACGCTACACCTTC.

The rearrangement joins TRBV18 to TRBJ2-2, with a weak D call TRBD1 (6 bases). The germline V and J ends were trimmed by 1 base and 0 bases, with 15 bases remaining between them. The CDR3 loop spans 18 amino acids. Germline V gene data show CDR1 as KGHSH and CDR2 as LQKENI. The CDR3 spells CASSPLGQSVANTGELFF. CDR3 sequence (DNA): TGTGCCAGCTCACCACTTGGACAGTCTGTCGCGAACACCGGGGAGCTGTTTTTT.

This chain connects TRBV5-1 to TRBJ2-1; 11 bases map to TRBD2. The CDR3 extends over 16 amino acids. Germline V gene data show CDR1 as SGHRS and CDR2 as YFSETQ. The V gene end was trimmed by 5 bases and the J gene end by 0 bases; junction bases not matched to a gene: 4. CDR3 region: CASRRGTSGSYNEQFF. The CDR3 coding sequence is TGCGCCAGCAGGCGTGGGACTAGCGGCTCCTACAATGAGCAGTTCTTC.

A few counts support this clone. The CDR3 loop is CASSFLARSEAFF. In DNA form, the CDR3 reads TGTGCCAGCAGCTTCTTGGCAAGATCTGAAGCTTTCTTT. The chain joins TRBV6-5 to TRBJ1-1; D gene uncertain. Germline V gene data show CDR1 as MNHEY and CDR2 as SVGAGI. This CDR3 region has 13 residues. V lost 6 bases, J lost 6 bases, and 14 bases lay in between.

This chain joins TRBV29-1 and TRBJ2-1, with 7 bases that match TRBD2. With 4 bases clipped from V and 4 bases from J, the junction kept 7 bases outside the gene matches. Germline CDR1 reads SQVTM; CDR2 reads ANQGSEA. This CDR3 is built from 14 residues. The DNA for the CDR3 is TGCAGCGTTGGGTTCGCGGGGGATTACAATGAGCAGTTCTTC. Translating it yields CSVGFAGDYNEQFF.

The rearrangement joins TRBV21-1 to TRBJ2-5; the listed D gene, TRBD1, was not tested against the DNA. TRBV21-1 is a listed pseudogene. CDR3 size: 14 residues. The CDR3 is CASSKGKGQETQYF. As DNA, the CDR3 is TGTGCCAGCAGCAAAGGTAAGGGGCAAGAGACCCAGTACTTC.

J is TRBJ1-2 and V is TRBV7-8, with D tentatively TRBD1 (5 bases). Germline-derived CDR1 and CDR2 are SGHVS and FQNEAQ. This CDR3 contains 13 residues. Trimming pared 3 bases from V and 4 bases from J, leaving 9 bases between. CDR3 amino acids: CASSLGTGYGYTF. DNA for the CDR3: TGTGCCAGCAGCTTGGGAACAGGCTATGGCTACACCTTC.

Only one count was recorded for this clone. The chain uses TRBV4-1 and TRBJ1-2, with TRBD1 matching 8 bases. From germline, CDR1 is MGHRA and CDR2 YSYEKL. The trim removed 1 base at V and 6 bases at J, leaving 10 bases unmatched. This CDR3 has 16 amino acids. This CDR3 reads CASSQAPILTGDGYTF. The CDR3 coding sequence is TGCGCCAGCAGCCAAGCCCCGATCTTGACAGGGGATGGCTACACCTTC.

J is TRBJ2-1 and V is TRBV2, with a possible D match to TRBD1 (5 bases). This CDR3 contains 12 residues. The germline V gene has CDR1 SNHLY and CDR2 FYNNEI. Trimming cost V 6 bases and J 4 bases, with 7 bases left between them. The CDR3 coding sequence is TGTGCCAGCAGAGACAGTTACAATGAGCAGTTCTTC. It codes for CASRDSYNEQFF.

The chain carries TRBV2 and TRBJ2-7; 7 bases are a match to TRBD1. CDR1 is SNHLY, CDR2 FYNNEI, per germline. This CDR3 has 13 amino acids. The V segment lost 8 bases and the J segment 4 bases; nucleotides outside the gene matches: 8. CDR3 in amino acids: CASARDREYEQYF. CDR3 sequence (DNA): TGTGCCAGCGCACGGGACAGAGAGTACGAGCAGTACTTC. Together with reference TRBV2 and TRBJ2-7, the CDR3 gives the full variable domain: EPEVTQTPSHQVTQMGQEVILRCVPISNHLYFYWYRQILGQKVEFLVSFYNNEISEKSEIFDDQFSVERPDGSNFTLKIRSTKLEDSAMYFCASARDREYEQYFGPGTRLTVT.

V gene TRBV6-4 combines with J gene TRBJ1-2, with no clear D. V gave up 3 bases and J gave up 5 bases, with 13 bases separating them. This CDR3 has 14 amino acids. CDR1 MRHNA and CDR2 SNTAGT come from the germline V gene. This CDR3 reads CASSENLASYGYTF. CDR3 bases: TGTGCCAGCAGTGAAAACCTAGCGAGTTATGGCTACACCTTC.

CDR3 coding DNA: TGTGCCAGCACCAAGGCAGGGGTCAAAAACATTCAGTACTTC. Its protein is CASTKAGVKNIQYF. The chain has TRBV27 and TRBJ2-4; D possibly corresponds to TRBD1 (6 bases). This CDR3 comprises 14 residues. CDR1 is MNHEY, CDR2 SMNVEV, per germline (reference sequence). V dropped 7 bases and J dropped 3 bases, with 13 bases sitting between them.

J is TRBJ2-3 and V is TRBV5-1; 7 nucleotides agree with TRBD2. From germline, CDR1 is SGHRS and CDR2 YFSETQ. This CDR3 spans 16 amino acids. Trimming cost V 4 bases and J 0 bases; bases outside gene matches: 8. The CDR3 loop is CASSRTGGTSTDTQYF. The DNA of the CDR3 is TGCGCCAGCAGCAGAACCGGGGGGACTAGCACAGATACGCAGTATTTT.

The chain combines TRBV3-1 (or the pseudogene TRBV3-2) with TRBJ1-6, with 7 bases matching TRBD1. The junction had 3 bases not matched to a gene; V was cut back by 1 base and J by 9 bases. The germline V gene encodes CDR1 LGHDT and CDR2 YNNKEL (reference sequence). This CDR3 has 14 residues. The CDR3 is CASSQVHRGSPLHF. The CDR3 DNA follows: TGTGCCAGCAGCCAAGTTCACAGGGGTTCACCCCTCCACTTT.

The chain links TRBV5-1 to TRBJ2-1, with TRBD2 matching over 11 bases. CDR1 is SGHRS, CDR2 YFSETQ, per germline. The J segment lost 2 bases and the V segment lost 7 bases, leaving 2 bases of the junction unmatched. This CDR3 is 14 amino acids long. CDR3 sequence (DNA): TGCGCCAGCTATAGCGGGGGGGCCTACAATGAGCAGTTCTTC. Protein product: CASYSGGAYNEQFF.

This chain connects TRBV5-4 to TRBJ2-7; no firm D call. In germline, CDR1 is SGHNT, CDR2 YYREEE (reference sequence). Between the trimmed V and J ends, which lost 0 bases and 6 bases, there was a span of 13 bases. The CDR3 is 14 residues long. CDR3 coding DNA: TGTGCCAGCAGCTTGGGTGCCGGGTTCGGCGAGCAGTACTTC. It encodes CASSLGAGFGEQYF. Drawing the rest from reference TRBV5-4 and TRBJ2-7, the complete variable domain is ETGVTQSPTHLIKTRGQQVTLRCSSQSGHNTVSWYQQALGQGPQFIFQYYREEENGRGNFPPRFSGLQFPNYSSELNVNALELDDSALYLCASSLGAGFGEQYFGPGTRLTVT.